The next 22 T cell receptor beta chains were all read from a single sample in a study of shared clonotypes between healthy human individuals. Clones were read by immunoSEQ multiplex PCR, and TCRdb kept only the in-frame ones, dropping some. In the table there are 400,000 to 600,000 clones, 95% to 97% of which are singletons. The sequenced sample was naive CD4+ T cells sorted from blood. The sample's subset: CD45RA+ positively selected. These receptors all come from a woman in her thirties in good health.

This rearrangement joins TRBV28 to TRBJ2-7, with TRBD1 matching 7 bases. CDR3 size: 15 residues. Germline CDR1 MDHEN, CDR2 SYDVKM. Trimming took 3 bases from V and 3 from J; bases not matched to a gene: 8. DNA for the CDR3: TGTGCCAGCAGTTTGGGACAGCCCCTGGGCTACGAGCAGTACTTC. Protein sequence: CASSLGQPLGYEQYF.

The rearrangement links TRBV18 to TRBJ2-3, with D possibly matching TRBD1 (6 bases). In germline, CDR1 is KGHSH, CDR2 LQKENI. Between the trimmed V and J ends, which lost 0 bases and 0 bases, there was a span of 10 bases. The length of the CDR3 is 16 residues. CDR3: CASSPPRGTSTDTQYF. CDR3 coding DNA: TGTGCCAGCTCACCACCCAGGGGTACAAGCACAGATACGCAGTATTTT.

The chain uses TRBV25-1 and TRBJ1-2; D unclear. This CDR3 has 14 residues. The V end was cut by 3 bases, the J end by 4 bases, with 12 bases between. Per the germline V gene, CDR1 is MGHDK and CDR2 is SYGVNS. The CDR3 bases are TGTGCCAGCAGTGATTCACAGCCGTTCTATGGCTACACCTTC. It yields the protein CASSDSQPFYGYTF.

The J gene is TRBJ2-7, the V gene TRBV29-1; TRBD1 aligns across 9 bases. CDR3 length: 15 residues. Germline values: CDR1 SQVTM, CDR2 ANQGSEA. V lost 2 bases to trimming and J lost 6 bases; unmatched junction nucleotides: 11. The DNA of the CDR3 is TGCAGCGTTGAATATGGACGGGACAGGGACTCCGAGCAGTACTTC. The encoded protein is CSVEYGRDRDSEQYF.

This clone has more than one count but fewer than ten. V and J are TRBV10-3 and TRBJ2-7; 8 bases map to TRBD1. This CDR3 spans 12 amino acids. With 11 bases clipped from V and 4 bases from J, the junction kept 7 bases outside the gene matches. Per the germline V gene, CDR1 is ENHRY and CDR2 is SYGVKD. CDR3 sequence reads: CAAGGQDYEQYF. Here the CDR3 DNA reads TGTGCCGCCGGGGGACAGGATTACGAGCAGTACTTC.

A remark on this clone: Other DNA sequences of this sample code for an identical CDR3. The chain uses TRBV5-1 and TRBJ1-3, with D unclear. The CDR3 runs 14 residues. Germline-derived CDR1 and CDR2 are SGHRS and YFSETQ. V was clipped by 0 bases and J by 0 bases, with 4 bases between them. DNA for the CDR3: TGCGCCAGCAGCTTGGAGGGCTCTGGAAACACCATATATTTT. Translated, it gives CASSLEGSGNTIYF. Looking up the rest from reference TRBV5-1 and TRBJ1-3 gives the full variable domain: KAGVTQTPRYLIKTRGQQVTLSCSPISGHRSVSWYQQTPGQGLQFLFEYFSETQRNKGNFPGRFSGRQFSNSRSEMNVSTLELGDSALYLCASSLEGSGNTIYFGEGSWLTVV.

This chain joins TRBV28 and TRBJ1-2; 8 bases fit TRBD1. The germline CDR1 and CDR2 sequences are MDHEN and SYDVKM. The CDR3 consists of 14 residues. Losses at the gene ends were 4 bases for V and 6 bases for J; bases not matched to a gene: 7. CDR3 DNA sequence: TGTGCCAGCAGTTCCTCCGACAGGGGCAATGGCTACACCTTC. The encoded protein is CASSSSDRGNGYTF.

The chain has TRBV27 and TRBJ2-1; D is uncertain. V was pared by 6 bases and J by 9 bases, with 18 bases between. CDR1 and CDR2 from the germline V gene are MNHEY and SMNVEV (reference sequence). CDR3 size: 14 residues. The CDR3 nucleotides are TGTGCCAGCAGAACCCCGGGCTCACTCAGTGAGCAGTTCTTC. Its protein product is CASRTPGSLSEQFF.

The J gene is TRBJ2-7, the V gene TRBV11-2; perhaps TRBD2 as D (6 bases). The CDR3 covers 15 residues. Deletions cut 3 bases from V and 2 bases from J, with 14 bases between. Germline V CDR1 and CDR2: SGHAT, FQNNGV. CDR3 bases: TGTGCCAGCAGCTTGGAGTGGAGGGGTCCCTACGAGCAGTACTTC. It specifies CASSLEWRGPYEQYF. Based on the CDR3 plus reference TRBV11-2 and TRBJ2-7, the full variable domain is EAGVAQSPRYKIIEKRQSVAFWCNPISGHATLYWYQQILGQGPKLLIQFQNNGVVDDSQLPKDRFSAERLKGVDSTLKIQPAKLEDSAVYLCASSLEWRGPYEQYFGPGTRLTVT.

The genes are TRBV10-3 and TRBJ2-7; no reliable D call. The V end lost 10 bases, the J end lost 0 bases, and 13 bases lay between the germline ends. The CDR3 covers 13 residues. Germline CDR1 reads ENHRY; CDR2 reads SYGVKD. The CDR3 loop reads CATNLRSSYEQYF. Written as DNA, the CDR3 is TGTGCCACCAACCTCAGAAGCTCCTACGAGCAGTACTTC.

The genes are TRBV4-2 and TRBJ1-3; D not resolved. V was cut by 0 bases and J by 0 bases, with 12 bases left in between. Germline V lookup: CDR1 LGHNA, CDR2 YNFKEQ. CDR3 size: 17 residues. In DNA, the CDR3 is TGTGCCAGCAGCCAAGACTTCGGTTCAGACTCTGGAAACACCATATATTTT. Protein product: CASSQDFGSDSGNTIYF.

J is TRBJ1-2 and V is TRBV5-4; the D gene is possibly TRBD1 (5 bases). Germline V lookup: CDR1 SGHNT, CDR2 YYREEE (reference sequence). The CDR3 sequence is 15 residues long. Trimming shortened V by 6 bases and J by 7 bases, and 22 bases separated the two germline ends. Here the CDR3 reads CASKKGVGDLGGYTF. CDR3 coding DNA: TGTGCCAGCAAGAAAGGGGTGGGAGACCTGGGTGGCTACACCTTC.

This clone has only one observation. The rearrangement links TRBV11-2 to TRBJ2-7; tentative D call: TRBD1 (5 bases). Trimming took off 2 bases at V and 7 bases at J, with 15 bases between the two ends. Germline V lookup: CDR1 SGHAT, CDR2 FQNNGV. The CDR3 has 14 residues. This CDR3 is CASSLSRALREQYF. The DNA for the CDR3 is TGTGCCAGCAGCTTAAGCAGGGCTTTGAGGGAGCAGTACTTC.

This clone was counted a single time. The V gene is TRBV5-6, the J gene TRBJ2-2, with D possibly matching TRBD1 (6 bases). V was pared by 4 bases and J by 9 bases, with 13 bases between. The CDR3 is 13 amino acids. Germline values: CDR1 SGHDT, CDR2 YYEEEE. CDR3 coding DNA: TGTGCCAGCAGCAAACAGGGCCACCGGGAGCTGTTTTTT. Translating gives CASSKQGHRELFF.

The chain has TRBV18 and TRBJ1-1; weak D call: TRBD1 (5 bases). The CDR3 sequence is 14 residues long. Germline V gene lookup returns CDR1 KGHSH and CDR2 LQKENI. The ends were cut back, 6 bases at V and 1 base at J, with 12 bases in the middle. This chain's CDR3 is CASSQRDGNTEAFF. The CDR3, as DNA: TGTGCCAGCTCCCAGAGGGACGGGAACACTGAAGCTTTCTTT.

V is TRBV29-1 and J is TRBJ1-5; D gene ambiguous. CDR3 length equals 13 residues. The germline V gene has CDR1 SQVTM and CDR2 ANQGSEA. The V gene lost 4 bases and the J gene lost 5 bases, with 12 bases spanning the gap. CDR3 DNA: TGCAGCGTTGTCTCGCGGATCGATCAGCCCCAGCATTTT. This encodes CSVVSRIDQPQHF.

J is TRBJ2-7 and V is TRBV2, with D possibly TRBD2 on 5 matching bases. Germline V gene sequence: CDR1 SNHLY, CDR2 FYNNEI. Trimming took 6 bases from V and 5 from J, leaving 14 bases between them. This CDR3 contains 13 residues. CDR3: CASREGSRHEQYF. The CDR3 DNA is TGTGCCAGCAGAGAGGGTAGCCGCCACGAGCAGTACTTC. Full variable domain (remainder filled in from reference TRBV2 and TRBJ2-7): EPEVTQTPSHQVTQMGQEVILRCVPISNHLYFYWYRQILGQKVEFLVSFYNNEISEKSEIFDDQFSVERPDGSNFTLKIRSTKLEDSAMYFCASREGSRHEQYFGPGTRLTVT.

The chain joins TRBV28 to TRBJ2-4; the D gene could be TRBD1 or TRBD2 (5 bases each). CDR3 length equals 14 residues. Trimming pared 3 bases from V and 7 bases from J, leaving 13 bases between. CDR1 and CDR2 (germline): MDHEN, SYDVKM. In DNA form, the CDR3 reads TGTGCCAGCAGTTTGGCAGCGTGGGGGAACATTCAGTACTTC. Translated: CASSLAAWGNIQYF.

The chain employs TRBV4-1 and TRBJ2-7, with TRBD2 matching over 11 bases. The CDR3 is made up of 16 amino acids. Trimming took 1 base from V and 2 from J; bases not matched to a gene: 4. Germline CDR1 is MGHRA and CDR2 is YSYEKL. Here the CDR3 DNA reads TGCGCCAGCAGCCAAGGCGCTAGCGGGAGGACCTACGAGCAGTACTTC. This codes for CASSQGASGRTYEQYF.

The chain employs TRBV6-6 and TRBJ1-5; TRBD1 agrees at 7 bases. Germline-derived CDR1 and CDR2 are MNHNY and SVGAGI (reference sequence). With V trimmed by 6 bases and J by 7 bases, 15 bases remained unmatched. The CDR3 is 16 residues long. As DNA, the CDR3 is TGTGCCAGCAGCTATCTCGGAGACAGGGTAAAACAGCCCCAGCATTTT. It specifies CASSYLGDRVKQPQHF.

This chain connects TRBV28 to TRBJ2-1; the match to TRBD2 covers 12 bases. This CDR3 has 17 residues. Germline CDR1 reads MDHEN; CDR2 reads SYDVKM. V lost 8 bases to trimming and J lost 9 bases; unmatched junction nucleotides: 17. DNA for the CDR3: TGTGCCAGCTCGGCTAGCGGGAGGGCCGGAGGTGTAGCTGAGCAGTTCTTC. It is translated as CASSASGRAGGVAEQFF.

The chain couples TRBV19 to TRBJ1-1; D not resolved. CDR3 length: 12 amino acids. V shed 2 bases and J shed 11 bases, with 12 bases lying between them. CDR1 is LNHDA and CDR2 is SQIVND in the germline V gene (reference sequence). CDR3 nucleotides: TGTGCCAGTAGTATACTAGGCTCGGCTGCTTTCTTT. Protein: CASSILGSAAFF.